Listed below are T cell receptor beta chains from one sample, sequenced in a study of T cell repertoires in cytomegalovirus infection. One entry per CDR3 protein results from TCRdb running MiXCR on the reads. The sample shows about 180,000 distinct CDR3 sequences, around an eighth of them seen only once. What was sequenced was PBMCs. These receptors originate from a human donor in good health (CMV status not recorded). Some clones in this sample may be carry-over from other donors' samples. Each CDR3 is given with its conserved first and last residue. The D gene is left open where the match is weak. Clone size is shown for a subset of rows, as once, few, many or a class of expanded clone.

D gene,V gene,CDR3 length,J gene,clone size,CDR3 protein,CDR3 DNA
.,TRBV5-1,14,TRBJ2-7,.,CASSLNQGPYEQYF,TGCGCCAGCAGCTTGAACCAGGGTCCCTACGAGCAGTACTTC
.,TRBV7-9,15,TRBJ1-2,.,CASSPASPGHYGYTF,TGTGCCAGCAGCCCGGCTTCGCCGGGCCACTATGGCTACACCTTC
.,TRBV29-1,14,TRBJ1-1,many,CSVAQTRMNTEAFF,TGCAGCGTTGCACAGACACGCATGAACACTGAAGCTTTCTTT
TRBD2,TRBV7-9,17,TRBJ2-5,.,CASSLAQGIAGRETQYF,TGTGCCAGCAGCTTAGCGCAAGGAATAGCGGGGAGAGAGACCCAGTACTTC
TRBD1,TRBV7-2,15,TRBJ2-2,many,CASSPQGAKGGELFF,TGTGCCAGCAGCCCCCAGGGGGCTAAAGGCGGGGAGCTGTTTTTT
.,TRBV3-1,13,TRBJ1-1,few,CASSRLLNTEAFF,TGTGCCAGCAGCCGTCTTTTGAACACTGAAGCTTTCTTT
.,TRBV28,11,TRBJ2-1,.,CASSLRREQFF,TGTGCCAGCAGTTTAAGACGTGAGCAGTTCTTC
TRBD2,TRBV20-1,19,TRBJ2-7,few,CSASGTPSGPLAGLYEQYF,TGCAGTGCTAGCGGTACCCCTTCGGGTCCCTTAGCGGGACTCTACGAGCAGTACTTC
.,TRBV28,12,TRBJ2-7,few,CASSSLAPEQYF,TGTGCCAGCAGTTCCCTGGCCCCCGAGCAGTACTTC
TRBD2,TRBV4-3,15,TRBJ2-7,.,CASSLGLAERYEQYF,TGCGCCAGCAGCCTGGGACTAGCGGAGAGGTACGAGCAGTACTTC
.,TRBV29-1,12,TRBJ2-7,.,CSVRGGSYEQYF,TGCAGCGTTCGAGGGGGCTCCTACGAGCAGTACTTC
.,TRBV5-6,14,TRBJ2-4,.,CASSYSRTKNIQYF,TGTGCCAGCAGCTACTCGCGGACCAAAAACATTCAGTACTTC
.,TRBV4-1,13,TRBJ1-1,.,CASSQVLAAEAFF,TGCGCCAGCAGCCAAGTCTTGGCCGCTGAAGCTTTCTTT
.,TRBV7-6,13,TRBJ2-1,many,CASSLVAEGEQFF,TGTGCCAGCAGCTTGGTAGCCGAGGGTGAGCAGTTCTTC
.,TRBV2,14,TRBJ2-1,few,CGGVEGLASDEQFF,TGTGGGGGGGTGGAAGGGCTAGCGTCGGATGAGCAGTTCTTC
.,TRBV7-8,17,TRBJ1-2,many,CASSLVRVEGLNYGYTF,TGTGCCAGCAGCTTAGTCCGGGTTGAGGGGCTAAACTATGGCTACACCTTC
TRBD1,TRBV7-3,15,TRBJ2-2,few,CASSRGQGATGELFF,TGTGCCAGCAGCCGGGGACAGGGGGCCACCGGGGAGCTGTTTTTT
TRBD1,TRBV5-1,18,TRBJ1-2,.,CASSPTGGQGASDYGYTF,TGCGCCAGCAGCCCAACGGGGGGACAGGGGGCCTCAGACTATGGCTACACCTTC
TRBD2,TRBV7-6,15,TRBJ2-1,.,CASSRLAGSYNEQFF,TGTGCCAGCAGCCGACTAGCCGGATCCTACAATGAGCAGTTCTTC
.,TRBV7-2,13,TRBJ2-4,few,CASSLSTSHIQYF,TGTGCCAGCAGCTTAAGTACTAGCCACATTCAGTACTTC
TRBD1,TRBV5-5,14,TRBJ1-2,many,CASSLNAGGYGYTF,TGTGCCAGCAGCTTAAACGCAGGGGGCTATGGCTACACCTTC
TRBD2,TRBV29-1,14,TRBJ2-5,few,CSVFSGRGTETQYF,TGCAGCGTTTTTTCGGGGAGGGGCACGGAGACCCAGTACTTC
.,TRBV7-2,14,TRBJ2-1,many,CASSLGRSADEQFF,TGTGCCAGCAGCTTAGGGCGAAGCGCCGATGAGCAGTTCTTC
TRBD2,TRBV14,18,TRBJ2-2,.,CASSPKGLAGGPAGELFF,TGTGCCAGCAGCCCTAAGGGACTAGCGGGAGGGCCCGCCGGGGAGCTGTTTTTT
.,TRBV7-8,16,TRBJ1-5,many,CASSQGGAGGNQPQHF,TGTGCCAGCAGCCAAGGGGGGGCCGGGGGCAATCAGCCCCAGCATTTT
.,TRBV30,13,TRBJ1-5,.,CAWSDGQNQPQHF,TGTGCCTGGAGTGACGGGCAGAATCAGCCCCAGCATTTT
.,TRBV11-2,15,TRBJ2-7,.,CASSLGWRGPYEQYF,TGTGCCAGCAGCTTAGGGTGGAGGGGGCCCTACGAGCAGTACTTC
TRBD2,TRBV7-2,16,TRBJ2-2,.,CASSLVTSGNTGELFF,TGTGCCAGCAGCTTAGTGACTAGCGGGAACACCGGGGAGCTGTTTTTT
TRBD1,TRBV7-2,15,TRBJ2-3,many,CASSQKGAGTDTQYF,TGTGCCAGCAGCCAAAAGGGGGCGGGCACAGATACGCAGTATTTT
TRBD1,TRBV7-2,16,TRBJ1-1,.,CASSYRTGTMNTEAFF,TGTGCCAGCAGCTACCGGACAGGGACCATGAACACTGAAGCTTTCTTT
.,TRBV27,16,TRBJ2-2,.,CASSRPGGTYTGELFF,TGTGCCAGCAGTCGACCCGGAGGGACTTACACCGGGGAGCTGTTTTTT
.,TRBV6-2/TRBV6-3,15,TRBJ2-1,few,CATDQGGVLRLGQFF,TGTGCCACCGATCAGGGGGGCGTGTTGAGGCTTGGGCAGTTCTTC
.,TRBV29-1,11,TRBJ2-5,.,CSVGRGETQYF,TGCAGCGTAGGACGGGGAGAGACCCAGTACTTC
TRBD2,TRBV7-9,15,TRBJ2-3,many,CASSLLGGETDTQYF,TGTGCCAGCAGCTTGCTCGGGGGGGAAACAGATACGCAGTATTTT
.,TRBV2,15,TRBJ2-6,once,CASDPQGLGANVLTF,TGTGCCAGCGATCCTCAGGGGCTCGGGGCCAACGTCCTGACTTTC
.,TRBV29-1,10,TRBJ1-1,few,CSVELSHAFF,TGCAGCGTTGAACTGTCGCACGCTTTCTTT
.,TRBV7-8,12,TRBJ1-1,many,CASSLKGSEAFF,TGTGCCAGCAGCTTAAAAGGGTCTGAAGCTTTCTTT
.,TRBV4-3,16,TRBJ1-4,.,CASSQDLVGSNEKLFF,TGCGCCAGCAGCCAAGATCTGGTGGGTTCAAATGAAAAACTGTTTTTT
TRBD2,TRBV6-2/TRBV6-3,14,TRBJ2-4,.,CASRLGLVRNIQYF,TGTGCCAGCAGGCTCGGACTAGTGAGAAACATTCAGTACTTC
.,TRBV7-4,14,TRBJ1-2,few,CASSRDLRIYGYTF,TGTGCCAGCAGCCGGGACCTAAGGATCTATGGCTACACCTTC
TRBD2,TRBV29-1,17,TRBJ2-1,few,CSVEGLAGQGVGNEQFF,TGCAGCGTTGAAGGACTAGCGGGACAAGGGGTGGGCAATGAGCAGTTCTTC
TRBD1,TRBV27,15,TRBJ1-2,many,CASNRQGDGGGGYTF,TGTGCCAGCAATCGACAGGGAGACGGGGGTGGGGGCTACACCTTC
.,TRBV11-1,17,TRBJ1-1,many,CASSPGGQGRIGTEAFF,TGTGCCAGCAGCCCCGGGGGGCAGGGACGTATTGGCACTGAAGCTTTCTTT
.,TRBV3-1,17,TRBJ1-6,.,CASSQDSQGRIRSPLHF,TGTGCCAGCAGCCAAGATTCCCAGGGCCGGATTCGTTCACCCCTCCACTTT
TRBD1,TRBV10-3,13,TRBJ1-1,many,CATVQGINTEAFF,TGTGCCACCGTACAGGGGATAAACACTGAAGCTTTCTTT
.,TRBV7-9,17,TRBJ2-1,.,CASNPDRPLRTRNEQFF,TGTGCCAGCAACCCGGACAGGCCCCTAAGGACTAGAAATGAGCAGTTCTTC
TRBD2,TRBV9,18,TRBJ2-1,.,CASSAPPGLAGGLGEQFF,TGTGCCAGCAGCGCCCCGCCGGGACTAGCGGGAGGTTTAGGTGAGCAGTTCTTC
.,TRBV7-9,21,TRBJ2-5,.,CASSNIGDPGAKPGHKETQYF,TGTGCCAGCAGCAATATTGGAGACCCAGGAGCAAAACCCGGTCATAAAGAGACCCAGTACTTC
TRBD1,TRBV28,14,TRBJ1-1,many,CASSLGQANTEAFF,TGTGCCAGCAGCCTCGGACAGGCGAACACTGAAGCTTTCTTT
TRBD2,TRBV12-3/TRBV12-4,16,TRBJ2-3,many,CASSLTSGSTADTQYF,TGTGCCAGCAGTTTGACTAGCGGGAGTACGGCAGATACGCAGTATTTT
.,TRBV7-9,22,TRBJ1-4,many,CASSPPTGSDLNLYSVGEKLFF,TGTGCCAGCAGCCCCCCAACAGGATCGGATTTAAACCTCTATTCCGTTGGTGAAAAACTGTTTTTT
TRBD2,TRBV7-8,20,TRBJ2-3,many,CASTLPRTSGRAEGLDTQYF,TGTGCCAGCACCCTTCCCCGGACTAGCGGGAGGGCGGAGGGGTTGGATACGCAGTATTTT
.,TRBV12-3/TRBV12-4,13,TRBJ1-5,many,CASSLTGVSTQHF,TGTGCCAGCAGCCTGACGGGAGTCTCGACCCAGCATTTT
.,TRBV6-5,14,TRBJ1-2,.,CASSTGLDLYGYTF,TGTGCCAGCAGTACCGGTCTGGATCTTTATGGCTACACCTTC
.,TRBV29-1,11,TRBJ1-1,few,CSASYNTEAFF,TGCAGCGCATCTTATAACACTGAAGCTTTCTTT